The entry that follows covers one T cell receptor beta chain sequence. The sample originates from a study of control samples from healthy donors and cancer patients. The ends were cut back, 6 bases at V and 7 bases at J, with 18 bases in the middle. Germline V lookup: CDR1 SEHNR, CDR2 FQNEAQ (reference sequence). The CDR3 is 14 amino acids. TCRdb's table, derived via immunoSEQ multiplex PCR, lists solely in-frame clones and lacks some. The top ten hold 19% of the sample, which has about 69,000 clones, roughly nine tenths seen once. Sequencing input: PBMCs. The chain combines TRBV7-9 with TRBJ1-2; D perhaps matches TRBD1 (5 bases). This clonotype was obtained from a man aged 55 to 70 with lung cancer. The DNA for the CDR3 is TGTGCCAGCAGTCCACGGGACGGCTGGGCTGGCTACACCTTC. Protein: CASSPRDGWAGYTF.